A single sample is the source of the 30 T cell receptor beta chains below, sequenced in a study of blood T cell repertoires in COVID-19. Repertoires were generated with immunoSEQ multiplex PCR, while TCRdb's copy carries only in-frame clones and drops some. The sample contains 54,000 or so clones, over 80% of which appear only once. The source material was peripheral blood. The receptors come from a woman older than 75 with acute or convalescent COVID-19.

This rearrangement joins TRBV7-2 to TRBJ2-1; D ambiguous. CDR3 size: 16 residues. Germline CDR1 and CDR2: SGHTA and FQGNSA. V gave up 1 base and J gave up 0 bases, with 10 bases separating them. Written as DNA, the CDR3 is TGTGCCAGCAGCTTAGGACACTCCATCTCCTACAATGAGCAGTTCTTC. Protein sequence: CASSLGHSISYNEQFF.

The V gene is TRBV27, the J gene TRBJ1-1; possible D gene TRBD1, 5 bases. CDR1 MNHEY and CDR2 SMNVEV come from the germline V gene (reference sequence). The ends were cut back, 4 bases at V and 4 bases at J, with 19 bases in the middle. The CDR3 consists of 16 residues. The CDR3 reads CASSYYPTGGSTEAFF. CDR3 nucleotide sequence: TGTGCCAGCAGTTACTACCCTACAGGAGGGAGCACTGAAGCTTTCTTT.

The V call is TRBV19, the J call TRBJ2-1; 10 positions agree with TRBD2. Germline CDR1 reads LNHDA; CDR2 reads SQIVND (reference sequence). This CDR3 comprises 13 residues. The V gene end was trimmed by 7 bases and the J gene end by 9 bases; junction bases not matched to a gene: 6. This CDR3 reads CASTPSGGGEQFF. The CDR3 DNA sequence: TGTGCCAGTACCCCTAGCGGGGGCGGTGAGCAGTTCTTC.

This chain links TRBV6-2 or TRBV6-3 with TRBJ2-7, with 10 nucleotides matching TRBD1. Germline V gene data show CDR1 as MNHEY and CDR2 as SVGEGT. Trimming cost V 2 bases and J 1 base; bases outside gene matches: 11. The CDR3 is made up of 18 amino acids. CDR3: CASSYRRTGQGGSYEQYF. CDR3 DNA sequence: TGTGCCAGCAGTTACCGCCGAACTGGACAGGGGGGATCCTACGAGCAGTACTTC.

V usage is TRBV15 and J usage is TRBJ1-6; 8 bases agree with TRBD1. Trimming at V came to 6 bases and at J to 7 bases, leaving 20 bases not matched to a gene. The CDR3 is 19 amino acids. Germline V gives CDR1 LNHNV, CDR2 YYDKDF (reference sequence). CDR3 in amino acids: CATRGPPEAGGMGNSPLHF. The CDR3 DNA sequence: TGTGCCACCAGAGGACCGCCCGAAGCAGGGGGCATGGGGAATTCACCCCTCCACTTT.

The V call is TRBV27, the J call TRBJ2-2, with a possible D match to TRBD2 (6 bases). Trimming left V 4 bases short and J 5 bases short, with 14 bases between. CDR1 MNHEY and CDR2 SMNVEV come from the germline V gene (reference sequence). The CDR3 consists of 15 residues. CDR3 nucleotide sequence: TGTGCCAGCAGTTCGGCGGGACTCAGAACCGGGGAGCTGTTTTTT. Its protein product is CASSSAGLRTGELFF.

The chain is built from TRBV30 and TRBJ1-2; D not resolved. Germline V lookup: CDR1 GTSNPN, CDR2 SVGIG (reference sequence). V was cut by 0 bases and J by 7 bases, with 9 bases left in between. This CDR3 is 12 amino acids long. As DNA, the CDR3 is TGTGCCTGGAGTGTGGGTCCGGGTGGCTACACCTTC. Its translation is CAWSVGPGGYTF.

The chain couples TRBV19 to TRBJ1-5; possibly TRBD1 for D (6 bases). V gave up 7 bases and J gave up 0 bases, with 16 bases separating them. This CDR3 region has 16 residues. CDR1 and CDR2 from the germline V gene are LNHDA and SQIVND (reference sequence). CDR3 DNA sequence: TGTGCCAGTACCGCGGGGGCGGATTATAGCAATCAGCCCCAGCATTTT. Residues: CASTAGADYSNQPQHF.

The V and J genes are TRBV5-1 and TRBJ2-1; 9 bases line up with TRBD2. The germline CDR1 and CDR2 sequences are SGHRS and YFSETQ. J lost 1 base, V lost 1 base, and 6 bases had no gene match. This CDR3 spans 17 amino acids. Here the CDR3 reads CASSLPLSGSSYNEQFF. CDR3 in DNA: TGCGCCAGCAGCTTGCCCCTTAGCGGGAGTTCCTACAATGAGCAGTTCTTC.

The chain has TRBV11-2 and TRBJ2-7; perhaps TRBD2 as D (6 bases). CDR3 length: 16 residues. Trimming cost V 3 bases and J 3 bases, with 18 bases left between them. CDR1 is SGHAT and CDR2 is FQNNGV in the germline V gene. The CDR3, as DNA: TGTGCCAGCAGCTTGGGGCTTTGGCGGGGAAACTACGAGCAGTACTTC. As protein: CASSLGLWRGNYEQYF. Supplemented by reference TRBV11-2 and TRBJ2-7, the full variable domain reads EAGVAQSPRYKIIEKRQSVAFWCNPISGHATLYWYQQILGQGPKLLIQFQNNGVVDDSQLPKDRFSAERLKGVDSTLKIQPAKLEDSAVYLCASSLGLWRGNYEQYFGPGTRLTVT.

The chain employs TRBV29-1 and TRBJ1-2; 9 bases match TRBD1. The ends lost 5 bases at V and 0 bases at J; junction bases unmatched: 10. CDR1 and CDR2 from the germline V gene are SQVTM and ANQGSEA. The CDR3 sequence is 16 residues long. The CDR3 here is CSVSRGQGATNYGYTF. CDR3 nucleotides: TGCAGCGTTTCCAGGGGACAGGGCGCTACTAACTATGGCTACACCTTC. The variable domain in full, with the rest retrieved from reference TRBV29-1 and TRBJ1-2, is SAVISQKPSRDICQRGTSLTIQCQVDSQVTMMFWYRQQPGQSLTLIATANQGSEATYESGFVIDKFPISRPNLTFSTLTVSNMSPEDSSIYLCSVSRGQGATNYGYTFGSGTRLTVV.

The gene calls are TRBV7-9 and TRBJ1-5; D gene uncertain. V lost 3 bases and J 0 bases, leaving 12 bases between the germline ends. The CDR3 is 16 residues long. Germline CDR1 SEHNR, CDR2 FQNEAQ (reference sequence). DNA of the CDR3: TGTGCCAGCAGCTTTCTCACGGGGAATAGCAATCAGCCCCAGCATTTT. Its translation is CASSFLTGNSNQPQHF.

The chain employs TRBV5-1 and TRBJ1-1, with unresolved D. This CDR3 has 14 amino acids. V was shortened by 1 base and J by 1 base, with 8 bases between the two germline ends. CDR1 and CDR2 (germline): SGHRS, YFSETQ. The CDR3 loop reads CASSLRGGNTEAFF. CDR3 DNA sequence: TGCGCCAGCAGCTTGAGAGGAGGGAACACTGAAGCTTTCTTT.

The rearrangement uses TRBV19 and TRBJ1-2, with D possibly being TRBD1 (6 bases). With 8 bases removed from V and 4 bases from J, the gap between germline ends came to 14 bases. The CDR3 spans 13 residues. The germline CDR1 and CDR2 sequences are LNHDA and SQIVND (reference sequence). CDR3 sequence: CASGITGSYGYTF. The CDR3 region has the DNA TGTGCCAGTGGGATAACAGGGAGCTATGGCTACACCTTC.

The sample holds one count of this clone. CDR3 DNA sequence: TGTGCCACCAGCTACGGACTAGCGGGGGGCACAGATACGCAGTATTTT. Translated, it gives CATSYGLAGGTDTQYF. The chain links TRBV15 to TRBJ2-3; TRBD2 matches at 13 bases. V lost 5 bases, J lost 1 base, and 3 bases stayed unmatched. Germline CDR1 LNHNV, CDR2 YYDKDF (reference sequence). The CDR3 extends over 16 amino acids.

The V gene is TRBV10-3, the J gene TRBJ2-3, with D possibly being TRBD2 (5 bases). V lost 11 bases to trimming and J lost 0 bases, with 9 bases between them. This CDR3 has 12 residues. Per germline, CDR1 ENHRY and CDR2 SYGVKD. The CDR3 sequence: CAASGSTDTQYF. In DNA form, the CDR3 reads TGTGCCGCGAGCGGCAGCACAGATACGCAGTATTTT.

The V call is TRBV5-1, the J call TRBJ2-7; the D gene is possibly TRBD1 (5 bases). Germline loops: CDR1 SGHRS, CDR2 YFSETQ. Deletions cut 5 bases from V and 4 bases from J, with 19 bases between. The CDR3 is made up of 15 amino acids. DNA of the CDR3: TGCGCCAGCAGGCCTCCGTACAGGAACAATTACGAGCAGTACTTC. Protein product: CASRPPYRNNYEQYF.

This clone appeared a few times. The chain couples TRBV19 to TRBJ1-5, with a weak D call TRBD1 (5 bases). CDR1 and CDR2 (germline): LNHDA, SQIVND (reference sequence). The length of the CDR3 is 16 residues. The V and J ends lost 2 bases and 3 bases respectively, with 14 bases between them. CDR3 protein: CASSIMGGKVNQPQHF. DNA for the CDR3: TGTGCCAGTAGTATAATGGGGGGGAAGGTCAATCAGCCCCAGCATTTT.

The chain joins TRBV18 to TRBJ2-1; D gene uncertain. The CDR3 has 15 residues. The V and J ends lost 4 bases and 0 bases respectively, with 10 bases between them. CDR1 is KGHSH and CDR2 is LQKENI in the germline V gene. CDR3 sequence: CASSRLPVSYNEQFF. Here the CDR3 DNA reads TGTGCCAGCTCACGGCTGCCCGTCTCCTACAATGAGCAGTTCTTC.

The V call is TRBV27, the J call TRBJ2-5, with TRBD2 matching over 7 bases. The J segment lost 2 bases and the V segment lost 6 bases, leaving 9 bases of the junction unmatched. Germline CDR1 and CDR2: MNHEY and SMNVEV (reference sequence). This CDR3 region has 15 residues. CDR3 coding DNA: TGTGCCAGCAGGTCCGCAGCGGGACCTCAAGAGACCCAGTACTTC. Translating gives CASRSAAGPQETQYF.

This chain links TRBV7-8 with TRBJ1-6; 9 bases match TRBD1. J was trimmed by 14 bases and V by 4 bases; bases with no gene match: 9. The CDR3 spans 14 residues. CDR1 is SGHVS, CDR2 FQNEAQ, per germline. This CDR3 reads CASSSGQGFRTLHF. The CDR3 DNA sequence: TGTGCCAGCAGCTCTGGACAGGGGTTTAGAACCCTCCACTTT. Based on the CDR3 plus reference TRBV7-8 and TRBJ1-6, the full variable domain is GAGVSQSPRYKVAKRGQDVALRCDPISGHVSLFWYQQALGQGPEFLTYFQNEAQLDKSGLPSDRFFAERPEGSVSTLKIQRTQQEDSAVYLCASSSGQGFRTLHFGNGTRLTVT.

This clone has a single count. The chain combines TRBV30 with TRBJ2-3; 8 bases agree with TRBD1. The V gene's germline CDR1 is GTSNPN and CDR2 SVGIG (reference sequence). The CDR3 covers 17 residues. Trimming took 4 bases from V and 6 from J; bases not matched to a gene: 18. CDR3 DNA sequence: TGTGCCTGGACGAAGGCATACAGGACAGGGCGTCGGGATACGCAGTATTTT. Translation: CAWTKAYRTGRRDTQYF.

A single count supports this clone. V usage is TRBV6-5 and J usage is TRBJ1-2, with a tentative D call TRBD1 (6 bases). V was clipped by 5 bases and J by 3 bases, with 10 bases between them. This CDR3 is built from 13 residues. Germline V gene sequence: CDR1 MNHEY, CDR2 SVGAGI. Written as DNA, the CDR3 is TGTGCCAGCAGTCGTACAGGGCACTATGGCTACACCTTC. Amino acids: CASSRTGHYGYTF.

This chain joins TRBV18 and TRBJ1-2, with D tentatively TRBD1 (5 bases). Germline CDR1 and CDR2: KGHSH and LQKENI. The CDR3 has 14 amino acids. The V and J ends lost 3 bases and 8 bases respectively, with 16 bases between them. CDR3 amino acids: CASSPYSKRGGYTF. The CDR3 DNA reads TGTGCCAGCTCACCGTATAGCAAAAGGGGCGGCTACACCTTC.

The rearrangement joins TRBV5-4 to TRBJ1-1, with a possible D match to TRBD1 (6 bases). Trimming removed 0 bases from V and 4 bases from J, with 10 bases in between. The germline V gene encodes CDR1 SGHNT and CDR2 YYREEE (reference sequence). CDR3 size: 14 residues. DNA for the CDR3: TGTGCCAGCAGCTTGGGGGGACACCTCACTGAAGCTTTCTTT. This encodes CASSLGGHLTEAFF. The whole variable domain, remainder taken from reference TRBV5-4 and TRBJ1-1, is ETGVTQSPTHLIKTRGQQVTLRCSSQSGHNTVSWYQQALGQGPQFIFQYYREEENGRGNFPPRFSGLQFPNYSSELNVNALELDDSALYLCASSLGGHLTEAFFGQGTRLTVV.

The chain joins TRBV5-5 to TRBJ1-6; unclear D gene. The V end lost 1 base, the J end lost 9 bases, and 8 bases lay between the germline ends. The CDR3 contains 13 residues. From germline, CDR1 is SGHKS and CDR2 YYEKEE (reference sequence). The CDR3 nucleotides read TGTGCCAGCAGCTTGTCCGGCGGTTCACCCCTCCACTTT. Amino acids: CASSLSGGSPLHF.

DNA of the CDR3: TGTGCCATCAGTGAGTTGGCAGGGGGTACCGAGCAGTACTTC. Its translation: CAISELAGGTEQYF. The rearrangement joins TRBV10-3 to TRBJ2-7, with 7 bases fitting TRBD1. Germline CDR1 and CDR2: ENHRY and SYGVKD. This CDR3 has 14 amino acids. Trimming at V came to 1 base and at J to 6 bases, leaving 6 bases not matched to a gene.

This clone was counted a few times. The rearrangement joins TRBV12-3 or TRBV12-4 to TRBJ1-1; 10 bases are a match to TRBD1. Losses at the gene ends were 5 bases for V and 10 bases for J; bases not matched to a gene: 7. The CDR3 has 13 residues. This CDR3 reads CASSGDRGEGAFF. The CDR3 DNA follows: TGTGCCAGCAGTGGGGACAGGGGAGAAGGAGCTTTCTTT.

The J gene is TRBJ1-6, the V gene TRBV27; no clear D gene. V was cut by 5 bases and J by 7 bases, with 18 bases left in between. Germline V CDR1 and CDR2: MNHEY, SMNVEV (reference sequence). The CDR3 totals 16 residues. In DNA, the CDR3 is TGTGCCAGCAGTCCTCCGGAGCGGGCCCAAAATTCACCCCTCCACTTT. Protein: CASSPPERAQNSPLHF.

This clone has just a few counts. This chain links TRBV28 with TRBJ2-7; D is unresolved. The CDR3 sequence is 14 residues long. V was pared by 3 bases and J by 0 bases, with 9 bases between. CDR1 is MDHEN, CDR2 SYDVKM, per germline. The CDR3 reads CASSFHGGSYEQYF. The CDR3 DNA follows: TGTGCCAGCAGTTTTCACGGCGGCTCCTACGAGCAGTACTTC.